These T cell receptor beta chains were read from a single sample in a study of blood T cell repertoires in COVID-19. Some clones are missing from TCRdb's copy, which holds only in-frame ones; the method was immunoSEQ multiplex PCR. Here the sample spans around 180,000 clones, more than 80% being singletons. The sequenced sample consisted of peripheral blood. The receptor set was obtained from a human donor in a cohort sampled during active COVID-19. Each CDR3 is given with its conserved first and last residue. The order of the fields is clone size, J gene, D gene, CDR3 length, V gene, CDR3 DNA, CDR3 protein. D genes are given only for firm matches. Clone size is not always given. Where it is, it says once, few, many or a class for expanded clones.

-,TRBJ1-1,-,13,TRBV10-3,TGTGCCATCAATGAGCAGCGGGCCCTCCGGGCTTTCTTT,CAINEQRALRAFF
-,TRBJ2-1,-,15,TRBV9,TGTGCCAGCAGCGTAGCGGGGGGCCCGTACAATGAGCAGTTCTTC,CASSVAGGPYNEQFF
once,TRBJ2-5,TRBD2,16,TRBV5-4,TGTGCCAGCAGCTCGGCGGGCTTTACTAGCGCTGAGACCCAGTACTTC,CASSSAGFTSAETQYF
-,TRBJ2-7,TRBD1,15,TRBV7-9,TGTGCCAGCAGCCCCTTGTCGACAGGGGTCTACGAGCAGTACTTC,CASSPLSTGVYEQYF
-,TRBJ1-2,-,12,TRBV5-1,TGCGCCAGCAGCTTGGATAGCAGCGGCTACACCTTC,CASSLDSSGYTF
-,TRBJ2-5,TRBD2,16,TRBV5-5,TGTGCCAGCAGCGAGAATCTAGCGGGAACCTCAGAGACCCAGTACTTC,CASSENLAGTSETQYF
-,TRBJ2-7,-,16,TRBV21-1,TGTGCCAGCAGCAAGGGCACCCAAACGGAATTCTACGAGCAGTACTTC,CASSKGTQTEFYEQYF
few,TRBJ2-1,-,13,TRBV5-6,TGTGCCAGCAGCTTGGGCAGGGTTGATGAGCAGTTCTTC,CASSLGRVDEQFF
-,TRBJ2-5,TRBD2,19,TRBV9,TGTGCCAGCAGCGTAAAAGGGGGGCTAGCGGGGACGTCCCAAGAGACCCAGTACTTC,CASSVKGGLAGTSQETQYF
-,TRBJ1-1,TRBD1,16,TRBV5-1,TGCGCCAGCAGCCTCGACAGGGGGCTGATGAACACTGAAGCTTTCTTT,CASSLDRGLMNTEAFF
-,TRBJ2-7,TRBD2,14,TRBV10-1,TGCGCCAGCAGCCCACTAGCGGGGGGGCCTGAGCAGTACTTC,CASSPLAGGPEQYF
-,TRBJ2-1,TRBD1,16,TRBV7-6,TGTGCCAGCAGCCCTAGGACAGGGGTTACCCACAATGAGCAGTTCTTC,CASSPRTGVTHNEQFF
-,TRBJ1-5,-,12,TRBV27,TGTGCCAGCAGTCCGGGGAATCAGCCCCAGCATTTT,CASSPGNQPQHF
-,TRBJ1-1,-,13,TRBV13,TGTGCCAGCAGTCCCCGGGGGTGGCCTGAAGCTTTCTTT,CASSPRGWPEAFF
-,TRBJ2-2,TRBD1,14,TRBV7-9,TGTGCCAGCAGCTTAAACAGGGGCACCGGGGAGCTGTTTTTT,CASSLNRGTGELFF
-,TRBJ1-4,TRBD1,15,TRBV5-5,TGTGCCAGCAGCTGGACAGGGGACGAGGCTGAAAAACTGTTTTTT,CASSWTGDEAEKLFF
-,TRBJ2-3,TRBD2,15,TRBV6-6,TGTGCCACCGGGGGGACTAGCGGTGGCACAGATACGCAGTATTTT,CATGGTSGGTDTQYF
-,TRBJ2-2,-,14,TRBV30,TGTGCCTGGAGTGTAACAGGGCAGGGCGGGGAGCTGTTTTTT,CAWSVTGQGGELFF
-,TRBJ2-1,TRBD2,15,TRBV6-6,TGTGCCAGCAGTCGTTACGGGGGGGGCTACAATGAGCAGTTCTTC,CASSRYGGGYNEQFF
-,TRBJ2-7,TRBD2,13,TRBV19,TGTGCCAGTAGCTGGACTAGCGGGAACGAGCAGTACTTC,CASSWTSGNEQYF
-,TRBJ2-7,TRBD1,13,TRBV5-1,TGCGCCAGCTCCGGCACAGGGGGCTACGAGCAGTACTTC,CASSGTGGYEQYF
-,TRBJ1-3,-,15,TRBV28,TGTGCCAGCAGTTTTCGCGGGCCCTCTGGAAACACCATATATTTT,CASSFRGPSGNTIYF
once,TRBJ2-7,-,15,TRBV2,TGTGCCAGCCTTTCCGTGGACAGACCCTCCTACGAGCAGTACTTC,CASLSVDRPSYEQYF
-,TRBJ1-1,TRBD1,14,TRBV6-2/TRBV6-3,TGTGCCAGCAGTCGACTCCGGACAGGGGTTGAAGCTTTCTTT,CASSRLRTGVEAFF
-,TRBJ1-1,TRBD1,18,TRBV9,TGTGCCAGCAGCGCTTCCGGGACAGGGGGCCTTTTGAACACTGAAGCTTTCTTT,CASSASGTGGLLNTEAFF
-,TRBJ1-6,TRBD1,14,TRBV7-9,TGTGCCAGCAGCACCCCAGGGGGTGGCTCACCCCTCCACTTT,CASSTPGGGSPLHF
few,TRBJ1-1,TRBD1,18,TRBV3-1/TRBV3-2,TGTGCCAGCAGCCAAGCCAGGGGGACAGGGGGCGCCGGCACTGAAGCTTTCTTT,CASSQARGTGGAGTEAFF
-,TRBJ1-1,-,13,TRBV11-2,TGTGCCAGCAGCCCGGACACGAACACTGAAGCTTTCTTT,CASSPDTNTEAFF
-,TRBJ1-6,-,15,TRBV7-7,TGTGCTAGCAGCTTATGTCGGGGGAGGGATTCACCCCTCCACTTT,CASSLCRGRDSPLHF
few,TRBJ1-1,-,12,TRBV5-6,TGTGCCAGCAGCTTGGGGCAGACTGAAGCTTTCTTT,CASSLGQTEAFF
-,TRBJ1-1,-,14,TRBV18,TGTGCCAGCTCCCGGACAGAAAGGAACACTGAAGCTTTCTTT,CASSRTERNTEAFF
-,TRBJ2-7,-,15,TRBV7-6,TGTGCCAGCAGCGTTCACAGGGACGGGAACTACGAGCAGTACTTC,CASSVHRDGNYEQYF
once,TRBJ2-7,-,13,TRBV7-9,TGTGCCAGCAGCTTAGCCGACAGCTACGAGCAGTACTTC,CASSLADSYEQYF
-,TRBJ1-5,-,15,TRBV6-5,TGTGCCAGCATAAACAGGGCGAGTAGCAATCAGCCCCAGCATTTT,CASINRASSNQPQHF
-,TRBJ1-1,-,14,TRBV27,TGTGCCAGCAGTTCGCGGACATCGAACACTGAAGCTTTCTTT,CASSSRTSNTEAFF
-,TRBJ1-1,-,13,TRBV6-1,TGTGCCAGCAGTGAATGGGGGGGGTCGGAAGCTTTCTTT,CASSEWGGSEAFF
-,TRBJ2-5,TRBD2,15,TRBV5-1,TGCGCCAGCAGCCTAAACAGCGGGGGTGATGAGACCCAGTACTTC,CASSLNSGGDETQYF
-,TRBJ2-5,-,12,TRBV4-2,TGTGCCAGCAGCCAGCCCGGGGGGACCCAGTACTTC,CASSQPGGTQYF
-,TRBJ1-2,TRBD1,14,TRBV6-5,TGTGCCAGCAGTTCGGGACAGGGCCTCTATGGCTACACCTTC,CASSSGQGLYGYTF
-,TRBJ1-2,TRBD1,13,TRBV6-5,TGTGCCAGCAGTAACGGACAGGTGGGAGGCTACACCTTC,CASSNGQVGGYTF
-,TRBJ1-1,-,14,TRBV9,TGTGCCAGCAGCGTAGGAGGGTCTTTCACTGAAGCTTTCTTT,CASSVGGSFTEAFF
once,TRBJ1-1,-,15,TRBV10-3,TGTGCCATCAGAAGAGGACAGCAGATGAACACTGAAGCTTTCTTT,CAIRRGQQMNTEAFF
-,TRBJ2-2,TRBD1,17,TRBV3-1/TRBV3-2,TGTGCCAGCAGCCAAGACCGGGGACAGCGAGGAGCCGGGGAGCTGTTTTTT,CASSQDRGQRGAGELFF
-,TRBJ1-6,-,13,TRBV7-2,TGTGCCAGCAGCTTACGGGGAAATTCACCCCTCCACTTT,CASSLRGNSPLHF
-,TRBJ2-5,-,13,TRBV2,TGTGCCAGCAGTGAAGAACGCGGGATGGCCCAGTACTTC,CASSEERGMAQYF
-,TRBJ2-7,-,16,TRBV27,TGTGCCAGCAGTTCTACCCAGGGGTTGGGATCCTACGAGCAGTACTTC,CASSSTQGLGSYEQYF
-,TRBJ2-1,-,15,TRBV4-1,TGCGCCAGCAGCCAAGTCTGGAGCTCCTACAATGAGCAGTTCTTC,CASSQVWSSYNEQFF
once,TRBJ2-7,TRBD2,17,TRBV3-1/TRBV3-2,TGTGCCAGCAGCCAGGCTAGCGGGGGGCGGGCCACCTACGAGCAGTACTTC,CASSQASGGRATYEQYF
-,TRBJ2-7,TRBD2,14,TRBV11-2,TGTGCCAGCAGCTTAGAATGGGGCGGGGGCGAGCAGTACTTC,CASSLEWGGGEQYF
-,TRBJ1-1,-,14,TRBV7-2,TGTGCCAGCAGCCCGGGGTTCAGTAGGACTGAAGCTTTCTTT,CASSPGFSRTEAFF
-,TRBJ2-7,TRBD2,16,TRBV4-2,TGTGCCAGCAGCCAACTTACTAGCGGGGGATCCTACGAGCAGTACTTC,CASSQLTSGGSYEQYF
once,TRBJ2-1,-,14,TRBV13,TGTGCCAGCAGCACCCCCAGCGGAAACAATGAGCAGTTCTTC,CASSTPSGNNEQFF
once,TRBJ2-1,TRBD2,15,TRBV5-1,TGCGCCAGCAGCTGGGGGCGGGGGGGCCGAAATGAGCAGTTCTTC,CASSWGRGGRNEQFF
-,TRBJ1-1,-,14,TRBV6-5,TGTGCCAGCAGTCATACCCTCCAGTACCCTGAAGCTTTCTTT,CASSHTLQYPEAFF
-,TRBJ2-1,-,15,TRBV2,TGTGCCAGCGAGATTCGGGGGGCCCTTGGCAATGAGCAGTTCTTC,CASEIRGALGNEQFF
-,TRBJ2-1,-,15,TRBV14,TGTGCCAGCAGCCAAGATGCGGGCAGGGGTGAAGAGCAGTTCTTC,CASSQDAGRGEEQFF
-,TRBJ1-1,-,13,TRBV11-3,TGTGCCAGCAGCCTCCCGAGAAACACTGAAGCTTTCTTT,CASSLPRNTEAFF
-,TRBJ1-5,-,13,TRBV27,TGTGCCAGCAGTTTCGGAGCCAATCAGCCCCAGCATTTT,CASSFGANQPQHF